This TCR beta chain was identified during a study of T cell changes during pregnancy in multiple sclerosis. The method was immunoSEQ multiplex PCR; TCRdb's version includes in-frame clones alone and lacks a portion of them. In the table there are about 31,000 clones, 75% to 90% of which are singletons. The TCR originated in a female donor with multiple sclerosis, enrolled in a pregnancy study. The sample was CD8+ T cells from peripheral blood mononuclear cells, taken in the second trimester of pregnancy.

Here the CDR3 DNA reads TGCGCCAGCAGCCAGACAGGGTCTCATAATTCACCCCTCCACTTT. This gives the protein CASSQTGSHNSPLHF. V is TRBV4-3 and J is TRBJ1-6; 7 bases map to TRBD1. The CDR3 sequence is 15 residues long. The germline V gene encodes CDR1 LGHNA and CDR2 YSLEER. V shed 3 bases, J shed 5 bases, and the junction held 4 bases outside the gene matches.